The present TCR beta chain was sequenced within a study of blood T cell repertoires in COVID-19 (dated by TCRdb to the early 2020s). As for the study more broadly: The collaborator samples originated in the United States, Italy and Spain and spanned the acute and convalescent phases of COVID-19. The material from the prospective study consisted of cDNA or gDNA derived from T cells, B-cell-depleted T cells, or PBMCs. Where available, HLA class I and class II types were obtained from metadata supplied by the sample provider rather than from assay-based typing. A de-identified subject ID, COVID-19 status, age in years and sex were almost always included in the sample metadata. Subjects who had been exposed to COVID-19, were actively infected with it, or had recovered from it provided the deeply sampled blood TCRbeta repertoires that made up the dataset. A freely available public database, intended as a resource for researchers studying the immune response to SARS-CoV-2, is where the repertoires were released. The samples were drawn from the first 160 participants of the ongoing ImmuneRACE study and from 950 to 1,500 subjects provided by 6 global collaborators. Study-wide findings and limitations: Clinical and demographic metadata were provided uncurated, with the amount varying by source and participant.

Each collaborating institution followed its own protocols to collect whole blood in K2EDTA tubes. For TCRbeta analysis, collaborator samples were shipped as frozen whole blood, as isolated PBMCs, or as DNA extracted from either sample type. TCRbeta CDR3 regions were amplified from genomic DNA by means of the immunoSEQ Assay, a bias-controlled multiplex PCR. As for the authors' bioinformatics: The number of nucleated cells in each sample was estimated from the amplification of reference gene primers within the assay. To quantify the absolute abundance of each unique TCRbeta CDR3 rearrangement, sequence reads were collapsed and filtered. For each sample, productive Simpson clonality was calculated as the square root of Simpson's diversity index across productive rearrangements. TCRdb mirrors the immuneACCESS table, restricted to in-frame sequences. Some clones are absent from its copies; in checked studies, under half trace to an unresolved V gene, and the reason for the others is unknown. That table furnishes V, J and clone size, whereas the DNA furnished D and trimming. A total of about 380,000 clones appear in this sample, about 85% of them only once. The biggest ten clones account for under 4% of the sample.

Of note for this clone: It lacks a known antigen. It has no much larger one-base neighbor in the sample; base qualities were not kept.

Taken from cysteine to phenylalanine, the CDR3 has 15 residues. Only the CDR3 region is kept as DNA, spanning 45 bases read in frame from base 1. The junction carries 22 bases between V and J, which are trimmed by 8 bases and 8 bases respectively. Sequences MNHEY (CDR1) and SMNVEV (CDR2) are obtained from the germline V gene (reference sequence). The sequence joins TRBV27 to TRBJ2-1; the D gene is possibly TRBD2, with 7 bases matching. This TCR came from a woman between 18 and 29 years old with acute or convalescent COVID-19. The sequenced sample consisted of peripheral blood. The bases are TGTGCCAGCCAGGGGTTAGCGGGTTCCGGACATGAGCAGTTCTTC. It translates to CASQGLAGSGHEQFF.